A single sample gave rise to the 26 T cell receptor beta chains below, sequenced in a study of CD8+ T cells in alopecia areata. Noted treatment: oral pan-JAK inhibitor, 5-10 mg twice daily. RNA extraction and reverse transcription yielded cDNA as sequencing template. TCRdb's copy holds only in-frame clones and misses some; the assay was immunoSEQ multiplex PCR. Of some 200,000 clones listed, 55% to 70% are singletons. Sequencing was performed on CD4+ T cells sorted from blood, taken at week 24, from a patient treated with tofacitinib. These receptors came from a human donor with alopecia areata.

The chain carries TRBV10-3 and TRBJ2-2; D is perhaps TRBD2 (6 bases). The CDR3 spans 16 residues. From germline, CDR1 is ENHRY and CDR2 SYGVKD. Trimming pared 6 bases from V and 4 bases from J, leaving 18 bases between. CDR3 coding DNA: TGTGCCATCAGGAGGGTTGTGGGAGCGGGCACCGGGGAGCTGTTTTTT. This sequence encodes CAIRRVVGAGTGELFF.

The gene calls are TRBV28 and TRBJ2-7, with a weak D call TRBD2 (5 bases). This CDR3 has 13 residues. The V gene's germline CDR1 is MDHEN and CDR2 SYDVKM. V lost 2 bases and J lost 7, with 12 bases in between. For the CDR3, the DNA is TGTGCCAGCAGTTTAACTAACCCGGGAGAGCAGTACTTC. Translating it yields CASSLTNPGEQYF.

The V gene is TRBV5-4, the J gene TRBJ2-7; no clear D. The CDR3 totals 14 residues. The germline gives CDR1 SGHNT, CDR2 YYREEE (reference sequence). V was cut by 2 bases and J by 2 bases, with 11 bases left in between. CDR3 in amino acids: CASSFWRAPYEQYF. CDR3 sequence (DNA): TGTGCCAGCAGCTTTTGGAGAGCCCCCTACGAGCAGTACTTC.

The J gene is TRBJ2-5, the V gene TRBV30; possibly TRBD1 or TRBD2 for D (5 bases each). The CDR3 has 17 amino acids. Trimming cost V 0 bases and J 1 base, with 18 bases left between them. Germline V gives CDR1 GTSNPN, CDR2 SVGIG (reference sequence). The CDR3 DNA reads TGTGCCTGGAGTGTACAAGGAAAGGGGAGAATCCAAGAGACCCAGTACTTC. Its protein product is CAWSVQGKGRIQETQYF.

On this clone itself: In the same sample, other DNA sequences code for this CDR3. The gene calls are TRBV27 and TRBJ2-7, with a weak D call TRBD1 (6 bases). V lost 3 bases and J 2 bases, leaving 8 bases between the germline ends. CDR3 length: 13 amino acids. Germline loops: CDR1 MNHEY, CDR2 SMNVEV (reference sequence). DNA of the CDR3: TGTGCCAGCAGTTTCCAGGGGCCCTACGAGCAGTACTTC. Residues: CASSFQGPYEQYF.

The rearrangement links TRBV5-6 to TRBJ1-2, with D possibly matching TRBD1 (5 bases). Trimming took off 4 bases at V and 12 bases at J, with 16 bases between the two ends. The CDR3 loop spans 12 amino acids. CDR1 and CDR2 (germline): SGHDT, YYEEEE. CDR3 coding DNA: TGTGCCAGCAGCCTCGTGCAGGGAGGGCACACCTTC. Translating it yields CASSLVQGGHTF. The complete variable domain, with remaining parts taken from reference TRBV5-6 and TRBJ1-2, reads DAGVTQSPTHLIKTRGQQVTLRCSPKSGHDTVSWYQQALGQGPQFIFQYYEEEERQRGNFPDRFSGHQFPNYSSELNVNALLLGDSALYLCASSLVQGGHTFGSGTRLTVV.

V is TRBV30 and J is TRBJ1-5; the D is unclear. This CDR3 is built from 15 residues. V was trimmed by 0 bases and J by 3 bases, leaving 12 bases between them. Germline CDR1 and CDR2: GTSNPN and SVGIG (reference sequence). The CDR3 DNA reads TGTGCCTGGAGTGTAAGTAGCGCCCCCAATCAGCCCCAGCATTTT. Protein sequence: CAWSVSSAPNQPQHF.

In its sample, this clone was seen once. The chain links TRBV18 to TRBJ2-7, with 11 bases aligning to TRBD2. Per germline, CDR1 KGHSH and CDR2 LQKENI. The V gene end was trimmed by 4 bases and the J gene end by 5 bases; junction bases not matched to a gene: 4. This CDR3 region has 14 residues. CDR3 sequence (DNA): TGTGCCAGCTCACTAGCGGGAGGGAGCGACGAGCAGTACTTC. As protein: CASSLAGGSDEQYF.

This clone has a handful of counts. This chain connects TRBV30 to TRBJ2-5; no firm D call. There are 15 residues in the CDR3. The germline V and J ends were trimmed by 4 bases and 5 bases, with 20 bases remaining between them. Germline V gene lookup returns CDR1 GTSNPN and CDR2 SVGIG (reference sequence). CDR3 coding DNA: TGTGCCTGGAATCGAGAGACCCTGGGGTCGGAGACCCAGTACTTC. Translation: CAWNRETLGSETQYF.

This clone was detected a few times. This sequence joins TRBV28 and TRBJ2-2, with 7 bases fitting TRBD2. Germline loops: CDR1 MDHEN, CDR2 SYDVKM. The junction had 11 bases not matched to a gene; V was cut back by 7 bases and J by 0 bases. The CDR3 length is 17 residues. CDR3 in amino acids: CASTPPRGLPNTGELFF. Here the CDR3 DNA reads TGTGCCAGCACCCCGCCGAGGGGACTACCGAACACCGGGGAGCTGTTTTTT.

The chain has TRBV4-3 and TRBJ1-4, with TRBD1 identical over 7 bases. The germline gives CDR1 LGHNA, CDR2 YSLEER. This CDR3 has 15 residues. Losses at the gene ends were 1 base for V and 6 bases for J; bases not matched to a gene: 5. The CDR3 DNA is TGCGCCAGCAGCCAAGTGATAGGGGGCTATGAAAAACTGTTTTTT. It codes for CASSQVIGGYEKLFF.

V is TRBV6-5 and J is TRBJ1-2; no clear D gene. The germline V gene has CDR1 MNHEY and CDR2 SVGAGI. Trimming removed 2 bases at V and 2 bases at J, with 6 bases between. This CDR3 contains 13 residues. This chain's CDR3 is CASSYRLNYGYTF. The CDR3 region has the DNA TGTGCCAGCAGTTACCGGCTAAACTATGGCTACACCTTC.

This clone was seen a few times. CDR3 amino acids: CASSSEHTDTQYF. The CDR3 nucleotides are TGTGCCAGCAGCAGTGAGCACACAGATACGCAGTATTTT. J is TRBJ2-3 and V is TRBV9; no clear D gene. Germline CDR1 reads SGDLS; CDR2 reads YYNGEE. CDR3 length: 13 residues. Deletions cut 4 bases from V and 2 bases from J, with 8 bases between. Full variable domain (missing parts from reference TRBV9 and TRBJ2-3): DSGVTQTPKHLITATGQRVTLRCSPRSGDLSVYWYQQSLDQGLQFLIQYYNGEERAKGNILERFSAQQFPDLHSELNLSSLELGDSALYFCASSSEHTDTQYFGPGTRLTVL.

This clone was seen only a few times. The chain uses TRBV7-3 and TRBJ2-3; D possibly corresponds to TRBD2 (5 bases). The V end was cut by 5 bases, the J end by 0 bases, with 15 bases between. Germline V gene data show CDR1 as SGHTA and CDR2 as FQGTGA. This CDR3 has 16 residues. Written as DNA, the CDR3 is TGTGCCAGCAGCCCGAAAGCCGGGGAGAGCACAGATACGCAGTATTTT. Protein product: CASSPKAGESTDTQYF.

This clone turned up a few times. The chain recombines TRBV9 with TRBJ2-7, with D unresolved. CDR1 is SGDLS, CDR2 YYNGEE, per germline. V was clipped by 0 bases and J by 9 bases, with 13 bases between them. The CDR3 consists of 13 residues. The CDR3 region has the DNA TGTGCCAGCAGCGTAGAGCACCGGTCCGGGCAGTACTTC. Translating gives CASSVEHRSGQYF. The full variable domain, its missing parts supplied by reference TRBV9 and TRBJ2-7, is DSGVTQTPKHLITATGQRVTLRCSPRSGDLSVYWYQQSLDQGLQFLIQYYNGEERAKGNILERFSAQQFPDLHSELNLSSLELGDSALYFCASSVEHRSGQYFGPGTRLTVT.

This clone was seen a handful of times. The rearrangement links TRBV19 to TRBJ2-3; 7 bases line up with TRBD1. The CDR3 has 16 amino acids. J gave up 1 base and V 5 bases, and 9 bases lay outside the gene matches. Germline CDR1 LNHDA, CDR2 SQIVND (reference sequence). DNA for the CDR3: TGTGCCAGTAGTCTTTACAGGGGAGAACGCACAGATACGCAGTATTTT. Protein product: CASSLYRGERTDTQYF.

The chain employs TRBV5-1 and TRBJ2-3, with D uncertain. Deletions cut 2 bases from V and 1 base from J, with 11 bases between. CDR3 length: 15 amino acids. Germline CDR1 is SGHRS and CDR2 is YFSETQ. CDR3 amino acids: CASSLPRHGTDTQYF. The CDR3 DNA is TGCGCCAGCAGCTTACCCAGGCATGGCACAGATACGCAGTATTTT.

CDR3: CASSPSQTGNTEAFF. DNA of the CDR3: TGTGCCAGCTCACCGAGTCAGACAGGGAACACTGAAGCTTTCTTT. The chain employs TRBV18 and TRBJ1-1; perhaps TRBD1 as D (6 bases). From germline, CDR1 is KGHSH and CDR2 LQKENI. The CDR3 spans 15 residues. Trimming pared 3 bases from V and 1 base from J, leaving 12 bases between.

CDR3 amino acids: CASSLDQFAVGYGYTF. CDR3 coding DNA: TGTGCCAGCAGCTTGGATCAGTTCGCGGTGGGCTATGGCTACACCTTC. The chain links TRBV5-6 to TRBJ1-2; unclear D gene. Germline V gives CDR1 SGHDT, CDR2 YYEEEE. V lost 0 bases, J lost 4 bases, and 16 bases lay in between. The CDR3 consists of 16 residues. Full variable domain (remainder filled in from reference TRBV5-6 and TRBJ1-2): DAGVTQSPTHLIKTRGQQVTLRCSPKSGHDTVSWYQQALGQGPQFIFQYYEEEERQRGNFPDRFSGHQFPNYSSELNVNALLLGDSALYLCASSLDQFAVGYGYTFGSGTRLTVV.

This clone was seen more than once but under ten times. In DNA, the CDR3 is TGTGCCAGCAGCATTCAGGGAGATCGAAATTCACCCCTCCACTTT. Residues: CASSIQGDRNSPLHF. The chain couples TRBV9 to TRBJ1-6, with D possibly matching TRBD1 (5 bases). Per germline, CDR1 SGDLS and CDR2 YYNGEE. V gave up 4 bases and J gave up 7 bases, with 15 bases separating them. CDR3 size: 15 residues.

The CDR3 DNA is TGTGCCACCAGCAGATTTGGTCCGGCTGAAAAACTGTTTTTT. Its protein product is CATSRFGPAEKLFF. V is TRBV15 and J is TRBJ1-4; D uncertain. V lost 2 bases to trimming and J lost 7 bases, with 11 bases between them. Germline V CDR1 and CDR2: LNHNV, YYDKDF (reference sequence). The CDR3 totals 14 residues.

This chain joins TRBV29-1 and TRBJ2-7; 10 bases align to TRBD1. This CDR3 contains 14 residues. The J segment lost 2 bases and the V segment lost 5 bases, leaving 6 bases of the junction unmatched. Germline CDR1 SQVTM, CDR2 ANQGSEA. CDR3 sequence reads: CSVQGQGRPYEQYF. CDR3 sequence (DNA): TGCAGCGTTCAGGGACAGGGGCGACCCTACGAGCAGTACTTC.

V gene TRBV2 combines with J gene TRBJ1-6; D is undetermined. The ends were cut back, 8 bases at V and 7 bases at J, with 6 bases in the middle. Per the germline V gene, CDR1 is SNHLY and CDR2 is FYNNEI. The CDR3 length is 11 residues. The CDR3 DNA follows: TGTGCCAGCCGACAAAATTCACCCCTCCACTTT. It specifies CASRQNSPLHF.

The rearrangement links TRBV18 to TRBJ2-3, with unresolved D. Looked up from germline, CDR1 is KGHSH and CDR2 is LQKENI. The CDR3 is made up of 12 amino acids. V was cut by 3 bases and J by 2 bases, with 3 bases left in between. CDR3 in amino acids: CASSPVTDTQYF. The DNA for the CDR3 is TGTGCCAGCTCACCGGTCACAGATACGCAGTATTTT. Drawing the rest from reference TRBV18 and TRBJ2-3, the complete variable domain is NAGVMQNPRHLVRRRGQEARLRCSPMKGHSHVYWYRQLPEEGLKFMVYLQKENIIDESGMPKERFSAEFPKEGPSILRIQQVVRGDSAAYFCASSPVTDTQYFGPGTRLTVL.

The rearrangement joins TRBV19 to TRBJ2-1; no firm D call. The CDR3 is made up of 14 amino acids. The germline gives CDR1 LNHDA, CDR2 SQIVND (reference sequence). V gave up 5 bases and J gave up 2 bases, with 10 bases separating them. As DNA, the CDR3 is TGTGCCAGTAGTGGGGTTATGGCCTACAATGAGCAGTTCTTC. Translation gives CASSGVMAYNEQFF.

The V call is TRBV5-1, the J call TRBJ1-2, with TRBD1 identical over 8 bases. Germline CDR1 is SGHRS and CDR2 is YFSETQ. The V and J ends lost 0 bases and 6 bases, in that order; junction bases with no gene match: 1. This CDR3 comprises 13 residues. CDR3 nucleotide sequence: TGCGCCAGCAGCTTGGGACAGGGGAATGGCTACACCTTC. The encoded protein is CASSLGQGNGYTF.